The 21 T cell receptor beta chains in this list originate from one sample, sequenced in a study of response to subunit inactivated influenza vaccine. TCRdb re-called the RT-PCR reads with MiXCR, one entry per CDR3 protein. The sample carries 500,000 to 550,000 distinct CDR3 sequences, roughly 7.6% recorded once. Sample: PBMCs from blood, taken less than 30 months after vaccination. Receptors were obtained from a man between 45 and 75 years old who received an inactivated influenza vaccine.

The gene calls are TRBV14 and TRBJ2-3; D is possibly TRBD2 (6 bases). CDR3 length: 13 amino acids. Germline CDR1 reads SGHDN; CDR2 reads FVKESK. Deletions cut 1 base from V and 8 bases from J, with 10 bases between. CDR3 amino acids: CASSQAVGGTQYF. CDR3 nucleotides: TGTGCCAGCAGCCAAGCGGTGGGGGGTACGCAGTATTTT.

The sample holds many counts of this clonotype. In DNA, the CDR3 is TGTGCCAGCAGTTACTCGGGCAGCGCCAAAGATGGGAGTCAGCCCCAGCATTTT. Translation: CASSYSGSAKDGSQPQHF. The J gene is TRBJ1-5, the V gene TRBV6-7; no clear D gene. TRBV6-7 is filed as an ORF, its function uncertain. This CDR3 spans 18 amino acids. Trimming left V 0 bases short and J 6 bases short, with 21 bases between.

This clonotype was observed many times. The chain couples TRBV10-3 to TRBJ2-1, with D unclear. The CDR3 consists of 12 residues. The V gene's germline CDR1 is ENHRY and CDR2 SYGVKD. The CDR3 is CAVETMYNEQFF. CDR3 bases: TGTGCTGTGGAGACGATGTACAATGAGCAGTTCTTC.

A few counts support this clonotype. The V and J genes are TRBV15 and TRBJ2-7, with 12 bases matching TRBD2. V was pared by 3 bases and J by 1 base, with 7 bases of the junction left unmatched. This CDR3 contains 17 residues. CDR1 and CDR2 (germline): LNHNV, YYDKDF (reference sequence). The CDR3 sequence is CATSRTSGSFGSYEQYF. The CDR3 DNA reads TGTGCCACCAGCAGGACTAGCGGGAGTTTTGGTTCCTACGAGCAGTACTTC.

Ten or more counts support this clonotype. The chain's CDR3 is CASRGMDTQYF. The CDR3 DNA sequence: TGTGCCAGCAGGGGTATGGATACGCAGTATTTT. The chain couples TRBV6-1 to TRBJ2-3, with D uncertain. CDR1 and CDR2 (germline): MNHNS, SASEGT. The CDR3 length is 11 residues. The germline V and J ends were trimmed by 6 bases and 6 bases, with 7 bases remaining between them.

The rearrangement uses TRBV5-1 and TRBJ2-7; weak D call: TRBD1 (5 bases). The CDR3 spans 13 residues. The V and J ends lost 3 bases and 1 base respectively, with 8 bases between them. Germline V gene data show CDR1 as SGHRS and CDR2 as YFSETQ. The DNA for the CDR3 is TGCGCCAGCAGCTCCCAGGGATCCTACGAGCAGTACTTC. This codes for CASSSQGSYEQYF.

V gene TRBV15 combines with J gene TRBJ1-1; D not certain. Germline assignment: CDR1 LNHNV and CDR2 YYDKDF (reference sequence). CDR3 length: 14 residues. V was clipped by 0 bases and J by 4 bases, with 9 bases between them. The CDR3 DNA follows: TGTGCCACCAGCAGAGATTGGGGAGTCACTGAAGCTTTCTTT. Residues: CATSRDWGVTEAFF.

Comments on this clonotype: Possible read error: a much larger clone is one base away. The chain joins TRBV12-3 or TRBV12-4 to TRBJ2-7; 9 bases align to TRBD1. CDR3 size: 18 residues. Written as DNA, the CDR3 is TGTACCAGCAGTTTAGCGCCGGGACAGGGCCTTAGCTCCTACGAGCAGTACTTC. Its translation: CTSSLAPGQGLSSYEQYF.

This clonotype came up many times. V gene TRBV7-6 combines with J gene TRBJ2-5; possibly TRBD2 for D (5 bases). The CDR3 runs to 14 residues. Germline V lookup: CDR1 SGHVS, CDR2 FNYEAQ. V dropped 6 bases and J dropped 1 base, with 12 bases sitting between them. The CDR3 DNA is TGTGCCAGCAGTCGTCCTAGCAGCCAAGAGACCCAGTACTTC. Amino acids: CASSRPSSQETQYF.

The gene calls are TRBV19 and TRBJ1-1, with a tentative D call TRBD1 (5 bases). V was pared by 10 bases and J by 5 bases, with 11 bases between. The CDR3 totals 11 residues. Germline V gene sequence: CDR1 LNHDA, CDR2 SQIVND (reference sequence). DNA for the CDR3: TGTGCCACGAGGGGAAGGACTGAAGCTTTCTTT. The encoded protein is CATRGRTEAFF.

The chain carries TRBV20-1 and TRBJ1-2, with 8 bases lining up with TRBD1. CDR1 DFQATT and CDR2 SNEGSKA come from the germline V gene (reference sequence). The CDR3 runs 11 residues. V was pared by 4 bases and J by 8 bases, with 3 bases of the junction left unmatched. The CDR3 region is CSATGGEGYTF. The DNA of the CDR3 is TGCAGTGCTACAGGGGGCGAAGGCTACACCTTC.

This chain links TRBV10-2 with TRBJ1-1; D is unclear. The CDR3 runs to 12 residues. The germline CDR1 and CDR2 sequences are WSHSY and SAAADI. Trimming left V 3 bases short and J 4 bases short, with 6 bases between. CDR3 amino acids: CASSDVGTEAFF. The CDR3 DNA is TGCGCCAGCAGTGACGTCGGCACTGAAGCTTTCTTT.

CDR3 nucleotides: TGTGCCAGCAGCTTGACCCATAATTACAATGAGCAGTTCTTC. Protein: CASSLTHNYNEQFF. The genes are TRBV5-5 and TRBJ2-1; D is unresolved. The CDR3 runs 14 residues. V lost 1 base, J lost 4 bases, and 9 bases lay in between. Germline V gene sequence: CDR1 SGHKS, CDR2 YYEKEE (reference sequence).

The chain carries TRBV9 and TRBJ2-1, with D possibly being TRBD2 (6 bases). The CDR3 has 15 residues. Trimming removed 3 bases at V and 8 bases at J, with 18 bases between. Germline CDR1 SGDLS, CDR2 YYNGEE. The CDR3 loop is CASSGGLSPYDEQFF. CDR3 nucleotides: TGTGCCAGCAGCGGGGGACTGTCTCCGTACGATGAGCAGTTCTTC.

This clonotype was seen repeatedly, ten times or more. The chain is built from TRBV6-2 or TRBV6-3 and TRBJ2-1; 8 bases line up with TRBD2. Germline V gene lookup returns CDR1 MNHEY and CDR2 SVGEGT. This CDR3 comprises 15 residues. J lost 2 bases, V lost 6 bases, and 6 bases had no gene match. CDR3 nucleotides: TGTGCCAGCAGCCCCACTAGCGGCACCTACAATGAGCAGTTCTTC. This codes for CASSPTSGTYNEQFF.

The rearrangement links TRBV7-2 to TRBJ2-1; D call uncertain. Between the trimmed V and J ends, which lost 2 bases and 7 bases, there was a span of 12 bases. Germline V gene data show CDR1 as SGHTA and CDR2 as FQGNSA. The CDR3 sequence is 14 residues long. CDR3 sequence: CASSLIPILNEQFF. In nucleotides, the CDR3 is TGTGCCAGCAGCTTAATCCCGATTTTAAATGAGCAGTTCTTC.

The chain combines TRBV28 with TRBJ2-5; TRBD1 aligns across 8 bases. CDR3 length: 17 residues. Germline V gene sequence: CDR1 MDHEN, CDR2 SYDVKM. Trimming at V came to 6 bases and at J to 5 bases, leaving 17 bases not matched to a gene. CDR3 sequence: CASSVSLIRGLVETQYF. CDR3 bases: TGTGCCAGCAGCGTATCCTTAATCAGGGGGCTAGTGGAGACCCAGTACTTC.

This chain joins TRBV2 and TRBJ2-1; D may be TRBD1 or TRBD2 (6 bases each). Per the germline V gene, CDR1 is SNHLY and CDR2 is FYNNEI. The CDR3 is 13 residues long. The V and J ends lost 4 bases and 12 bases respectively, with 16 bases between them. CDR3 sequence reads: CASSASRGVWQFF. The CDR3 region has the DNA TGTGCCAGCAGTGCTTCTAGGGGGGTATGGCAGTTCTTC.

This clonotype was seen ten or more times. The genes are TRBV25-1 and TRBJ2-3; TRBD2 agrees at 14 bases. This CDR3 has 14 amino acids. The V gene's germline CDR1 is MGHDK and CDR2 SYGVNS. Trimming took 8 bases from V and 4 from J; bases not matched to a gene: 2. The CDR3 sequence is CASGTSGSADTQYF. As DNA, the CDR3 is TGTGCCAGCGGGACTAGCGGGAGTGCAGATACGCAGTATTTT.

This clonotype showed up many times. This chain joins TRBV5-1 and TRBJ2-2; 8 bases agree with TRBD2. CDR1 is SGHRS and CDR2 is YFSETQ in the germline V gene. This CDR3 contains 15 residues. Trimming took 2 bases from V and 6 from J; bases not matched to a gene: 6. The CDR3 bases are TGCGCCAGCAGCTTCCTAGCGGGCGGGTCCGGGGAGCTGTTTTTT. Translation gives CASSFLAGGSGELFF.

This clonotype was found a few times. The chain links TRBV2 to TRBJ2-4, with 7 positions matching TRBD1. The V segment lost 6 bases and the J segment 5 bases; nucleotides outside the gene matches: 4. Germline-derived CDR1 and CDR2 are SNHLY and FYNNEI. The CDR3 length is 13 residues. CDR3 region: CASSAGTENIQYF. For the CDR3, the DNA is TGTGCCAGCAGCGCCGGGACAGAAAACATTCAGTACTTC.